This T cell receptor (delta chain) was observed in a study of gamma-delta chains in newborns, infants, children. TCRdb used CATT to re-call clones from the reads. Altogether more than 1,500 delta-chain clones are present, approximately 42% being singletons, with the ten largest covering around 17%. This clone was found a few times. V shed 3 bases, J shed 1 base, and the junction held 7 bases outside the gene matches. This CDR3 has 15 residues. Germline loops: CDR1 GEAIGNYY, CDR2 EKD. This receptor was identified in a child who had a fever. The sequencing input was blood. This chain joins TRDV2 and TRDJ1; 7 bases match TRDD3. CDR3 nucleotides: TGTGCCTGTGACGCGATGGGGGAACTCACCGATAAACTCATCTTT. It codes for CACDAMGELTDKLIF.